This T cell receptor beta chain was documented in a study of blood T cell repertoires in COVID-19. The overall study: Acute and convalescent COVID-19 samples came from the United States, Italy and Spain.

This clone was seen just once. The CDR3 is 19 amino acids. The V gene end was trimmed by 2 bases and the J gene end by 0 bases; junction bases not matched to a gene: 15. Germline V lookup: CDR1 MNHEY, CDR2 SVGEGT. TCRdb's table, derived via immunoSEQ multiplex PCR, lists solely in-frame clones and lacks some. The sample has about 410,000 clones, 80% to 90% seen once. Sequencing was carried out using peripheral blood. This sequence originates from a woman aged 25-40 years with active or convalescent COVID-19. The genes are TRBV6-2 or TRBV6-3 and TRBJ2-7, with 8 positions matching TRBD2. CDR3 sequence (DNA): TGTGCCAGCAGTTACAGTAGGAACTTGGCGGGAGGCCTCTCCTACGAGCAGTACTTC. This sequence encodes CASSYSRNLAGGLSYEQYF.